These 3 T cell receptor beta chains originate from one sample sequenced in a study of blood T cell repertoires in COVID-19. This table comes from immunoSEQ multiplex PCR, and its TCRdb copy is limited to in-frame clones, with some not included. The sample comprises 95,000 to 150,000 clones, roughly 88% of which are singletons, and about 4.7% rests with the top ten. Source material: peripheral blood. These TCRs come from a middle-aged man with acute or convalescent COVID-19.

This sequence joins TRBV6-5 and TRBJ2-5; weak D call: TRBD1 (5 bases). This CDR3 comprises 13 residues. V was shortened by 5 bases and J by 1 base, with 8 bases between the two germline ends. Per germline, CDR1 MNHEY and CDR2 SVGAGI. DNA for the CDR3: TGTGCCAGCAGTCGGACATTCCAAGAGACCCAGTACTTC. Translating gives CASSRTFQETQYF.

The chain is built from TRBV6-5 and TRBJ1-6; D is ambiguous. Trimming pared 10 bases from V and 0 bases from J, leaving 13 bases between. The CDR3 has 15 residues. Germline V CDR1 and CDR2: MNHEY, SVGAGI. The CDR3 loop reads CAISPMSSYNSPLHF. DNA for the CDR3: TGTGCCATCTCCCCTATGAGCTCCTATAATTCACCCCTCCACTTT.

This clone is medium-sized. The V gene is TRBV5-4, the J gene TRBJ1-1; D unresolved. The V end was cut by 2 bases, the J end by 1 base, with 9 bases between. CDR3 length: 14 residues. CDR1 SGHNT and CDR2 YYREEE come from the germline V gene (reference sequence). This chain's CDR3 is CASSFSSGNTEAFF. The CDR3 DNA follows: TGTGCCAGCAGCTTTTCTTCAGGGAACACTGAAGCTTTCTTT.